This is a list of T cell receptor beta chains from one sample in a study of T cell responses to AZD1222 COVID-19 vaccine. The protocol was immunoSEQ multiplex PCR, while the TCRdb copy is restricted to in-frame clones and leaves out a portion. The sample consists of about 120,000 clones, more than 85% of them appearing once. The starting material was peripheral blood, obtained 28 days after the second AZD1222 dose. The source of these receptors is an adult who received the AZD1222 COVID-19 vaccine. CDR3s include the opening cysteine and the closing phenylalanine or tryptophan. Fields, in order: D gene, clone size, V gene, J gene, CDR3 protein, CDR3 DNA. A D gene is named only where the DNA matches it firmly. Rows give clone size only sometimes, using once, few, many, or a class for an expanded clone.

-	once	TRBV6-1	TRBJ1-2	CASSERQPYGYTF	TGTGCCAGCAGTGAACGCCAGCCGTATGGCTACACCTTC
-	few	TRBV2	TRBJ1-2	CASSDKTVYGYTF	TGTGCCAGCAGTGATAAGACAGTATATGGCTACACCTTC
-	-	TRBV5-1	TRBJ1-1	CASSFKGQNTEAFF	TGCGCCAGCAGCTTCAAGGGACAAAACACTGAAGCTTTCTTT
-	once	TRBV6-5	TRBJ2-1	CASSTTGGSYNEQFF	TGTGCCAGCAGTACCACCGGCGGCTCCTACAATGAGCAGTTCTTC
TRBD1	-	TRBV18	TRBJ2-2	CASSRWDREIDGELFF	TGTGCCAGCTCACGCTGGGACAGGGAGATTGACGGGGAGCTGTTTTTT
-	-	TRBV27	TRBJ2-2	CATRRAGTGELFF	TGTGCCACCCGACGGGCGGGCACCGGGGAGCTGTTTTTT
TRBD1	-	TRBV3-1/TRBV3-2	TRBJ2-7	CASSQKWKANRGYEQYF	TGTGCCAGCAGCCAAAAATGGAAAGCAAACAGGGGCTACGAGCAGTACTTC
TRBD1	once	TRBV7-2	TRBJ2-3	CASRAGQGAIDTQYF	TGTGCCAGCCGCGCGGGACAGGGGGCAATAGATACGCAGTATTTT
-	-	TRBV11-1	TRBJ2-5	CASSLETSETQYF	TGTGCCAGCAGCTTAGAGACGTCGGAGACCCAGTACTTC
-	-	TRBV19	TRBJ2-7	CASSKTHRGRGGEQYF	TGTGCCAGTAGTAAAACGCACAGGGGGAGGGGTGGCGAGCAGTACTTC
-	-	TRBV10-1	TRBJ1-4	CASSDLRGQSNEKLFF	TGCGCCAGCAGTGATCTGCGAGGACAGAGTAATGAAAAACTGTTTTTT
TRBD1	-	TRBV7-6	TRBJ2-1	CASSPRTGEDNEQFF	TGTGCCAGCAGCCCTCGGACAGGGGAAGACAATGAGCAGTTCTTC
TRBD2	-	TRBV30	TRBJ2-7	CAWSALAGIYEQYF	TGTGCCTGGAGTGCACTAGCGGGGATTTACGAGCAGTACTTC
TRBD2	-	TRBV19	TRBJ2-1	CASSISGVNEQFF	TGTGCCAGTAGTATTAGCGGGGTTAATGAGCAGTTCTTC
TRBD1	-	TRBV29-1	TRBJ2-5	CSAHGTGGFSETQYF	TGCAGCGCCCACGGGACAGGGGGCTTTTCGGAGACCCAGTACTTC
-	-	TRBV25-1	TRBJ1-2	CASSDPRGAGVGYTF	TGTGCCAGCAGTGATCCCCGCGGGGCTGGGGTTGGCTACACCTTC
-	-	TRBV4-3	TRBJ1-1	CASSQEPRGITEAFF	TGCGCCAGCAGCCAAGAACCCCGGGGGATCACTGAAGCTTTCTTT
-	-	TRBV6-5	TRBJ2-7	CATDESVVLEQYF	TGTGCCACCGATGAATCGGTCGTGTTGGAGCAGTACTTC
-	-	TRBV9	TRBJ1-5	CASTPYPTKSINQPQHF	TGTGCCAGCACCCCTTATCCAACGAAGAGCATCAATCAGCCCCAGCATTTT
-	-	TRBV3-1/TRBV3-2	TRBJ1-4	CASSFSITERLFF	TGTGCCAGCAGCTTCTCCATTACCGAACGACTGTTTTTT
-	-	TRBV18	TRBJ1-4	CASSPLSGAALTNEKLFF	TGTGCCAGCTCACCATTAAGCGGGGCGGCCCTAACTAATGAAAAACTGTTTTTT